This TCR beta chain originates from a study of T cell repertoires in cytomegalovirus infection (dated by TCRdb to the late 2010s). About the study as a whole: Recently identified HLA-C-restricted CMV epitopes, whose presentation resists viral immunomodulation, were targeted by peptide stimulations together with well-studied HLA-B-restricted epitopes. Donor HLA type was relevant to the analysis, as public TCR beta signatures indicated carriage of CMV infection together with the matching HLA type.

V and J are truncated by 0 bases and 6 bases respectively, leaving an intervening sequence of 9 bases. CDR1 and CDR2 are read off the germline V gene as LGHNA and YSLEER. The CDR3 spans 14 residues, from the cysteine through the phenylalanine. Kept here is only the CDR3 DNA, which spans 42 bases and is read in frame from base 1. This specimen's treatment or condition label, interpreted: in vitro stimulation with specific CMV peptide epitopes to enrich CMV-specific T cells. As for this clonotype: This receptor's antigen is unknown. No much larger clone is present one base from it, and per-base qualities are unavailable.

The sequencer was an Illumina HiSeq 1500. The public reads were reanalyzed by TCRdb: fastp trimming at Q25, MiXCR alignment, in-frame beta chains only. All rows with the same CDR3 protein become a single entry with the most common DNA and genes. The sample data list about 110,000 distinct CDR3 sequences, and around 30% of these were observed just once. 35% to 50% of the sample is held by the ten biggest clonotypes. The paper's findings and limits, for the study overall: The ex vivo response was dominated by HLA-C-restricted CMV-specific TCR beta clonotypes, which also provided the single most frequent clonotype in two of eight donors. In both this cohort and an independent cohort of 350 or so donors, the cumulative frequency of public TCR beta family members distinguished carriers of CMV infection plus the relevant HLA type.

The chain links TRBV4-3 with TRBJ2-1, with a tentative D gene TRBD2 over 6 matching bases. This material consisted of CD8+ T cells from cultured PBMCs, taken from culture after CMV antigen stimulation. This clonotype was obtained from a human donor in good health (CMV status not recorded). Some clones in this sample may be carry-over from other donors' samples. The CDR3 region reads CASSQDRDFNEQFF. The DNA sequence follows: TGCGCCAGCAGCCAAGATAGGGACTTCAATGAGCAGTTCTTC.